This TCR beta chain was documented in a study of identical twins. Study-level findings and limits: Abundant beta clonotypes from cord blood had fewer insertions, unlike memory repertoires, which showed none. Where out-of-frame alpha sequences were twin-shared, they showed excess low generation probability.

As for this clonotype: Antigen: not known.

The CDR3 is 12 amino acids. Germline V gene sequence: CDR1 LNHDA, CDR2 SQIVND (reference sequence). TCRdb independently ran MiXCR on the 5' RACE reads; one entry per CDR3 protein. The sample has some 590,000 distinct CDR3 sequences; 9.6% are singletons. These sequences were also reported in another study, on yellow fever vaccine responses in identical twins.

J is TRBJ2-3 and V is TRBV19, with D unresolved. The sequence came from a woman younger than 35 in good health. Input material: PBMCs. The CDR3 loop reads CASRGFKDTQYF. CDR3 DNA sequence: TGTGCTAGCCGCGGCTTCAAGGATACGCAGTATTTT. Using reference TRBV19 and TRBJ2-3 for the parts outside the CDR3, the full variable domain is DGGITQSPKYLFRKEGQNVTLSCEQNLNHDAMYWYRQDPGQGLRLIYYSQIVNDFQKGDIAEGYSVSREKKESFPLTVTSAQKNPTAFYLCASRGFKDTQYFGPGTRLTVL.